This entry lists 30 T cell receptor beta chains sequenced from one sample in a study of response to subunit inactivated influenza vaccine. TCRdb reanalysed the RT-PCR reads using MiXCR and keeps one entry per CDR3 protein. In the table there are about 300,000 distinct CDR3 sequences, approximately 23% of which are singletons. The sequences come from PBMCs from blood, collected less than 22 months after vaccination. The origin of the receptors is a man between 50 and 75 years old who received an inactivated influenza vaccine.

Many counts were recorded for this clonotype. V gene TRBV3-1 combines with J gene TRBJ1-2; D call uncertain. The CDR3 totals 12 residues. Trimming removed 1 base from V and 8 bases from J, with 8 bases in between. Germline V gene sequence: CDR1 LGHDT, CDR2 YNNKEL (reference sequence). In DNA form, the CDR3 reads TGTGCCAGCAGCCAAGGGGATCTCGGCTACACCTTC. Protein sequence: CASSQGDLGYTF.

Ten or more counts support this clonotype. This chain links TRBV20-1 with TRBJ2-3; 7 nucleotides agree with TRBD2. Per the germline V gene, CDR1 is DFQATT and CDR2 is SNEGSKA (reference sequence). The CDR3 is 18 amino acids. V gave up 3 bases and J gave up 3 bases; unmatched junction bases: 18. The CDR3 coding sequence is TGCAGTGCTAGGAAAACAGGAGGGACTACCTTAGGTACAGATACGCAGTATTTT. Encoded protein: CSARKTGGTTLGTDTQYF.

This clonotype has more than one count but fewer than ten. The chain uses TRBV20-1 and TRBJ1-5, with D tentatively TRBD1 (5 bases). This CDR3 has 14 residues. CDR1 is DFQATT, CDR2 SNEGSKA, per germline (reference sequence). Deletions cut 3 bases from V and 0 bases from J, with 9 bases between. The CDR3 loop is CSARGRISNQPQHF. In DNA, the CDR3 is TGCAGTGCTAGGGGACGGATTAGCAATCAGCCCCAGCATTTT.

This clonotype appeared a few times. The rearrangement uses TRBV28 and TRBJ2-7; D unclear. Trimming took 4 bases from V and 3 from J, leaving 13 bases between them. Germline V lookup: CDR1 MDHEN, CDR2 SYDVKM. The CDR3 loop spans 14 amino acids. In DNA form, the CDR3 reads TGTGCCAGCAGTTCAGACTCAAATTACTACGAGCAGTACTTC. It translates to CASSSDSNYYEQYF.

At least ten counts were recorded for this clonotype. The rearrangement joins TRBV10-3 to TRBJ2-2; D possibly corresponds to TRBD1 (6 bases). Germline lookup yields CDR1 ENHRY and CDR2 SYGVKD. The length of the CDR3 is 14 residues. Trimming pared 8 bases from V and 4 bases from J, leaving 14 bases between. CDR3 nucleotides: TGTGCCATCGGCGGACAGCTAACCACCGGGGAGCTGTTTTTT. It yields the protein CAIGGQLTTGELFF.

The rearrangement joins TRBV28 to TRBJ1-5; D is ambiguous. The germline CDR1 and CDR2 sequences are MDHEN and SYDVKM. This CDR3 comprises 15 residues. V lost 3 bases and J 4 bases, leaving 13 bases between the germline ends. The CDR3 region is CASSLRTLSNQPQHF. In DNA form, the CDR3 reads TGTGCCAGCAGTTTGCGGACCCTCAGTAATCAGCCCCAGCATTTT.

The chain uses TRBV5-5 and TRBJ2-7; D remains ambiguous. V lost 4 bases and J lost 2, with 10 bases in between. The CDR3 has 13 amino acids. Germline V CDR1 and CDR2: SGHKS, YYEKEE (reference sequence). The CDR3 region is CASSEYPPYEQYF. Written as DNA, the CDR3 is TGTGCCAGCAGCGAGTACCCGCCCTACGAGCAGTACTTC.

J is TRBJ2-3 and V is TRBV20-1; D is perhaps TRBD1 (6 bases). Germline values: CDR1 DFQATT, CDR2 SNEGSKA (reference sequence). The V end lost 1 base, the J end lost 6 bases, and 20 bases lay between the germline ends. This CDR3 has 16 residues. Written as DNA, the CDR3 is TGCAGTGCTAGAGTTCGACCCCTTACACAGGGTGATACGCAGTATTTT. The encoded protein is CSARVRPLTQGDTQYF.

This clonotype has a handful of counts. V usage is TRBV7-9 and J usage is TRBJ1-1; perhaps TRBD1 as D (6 bases). The CDR3 is 15 amino acids. CDR1 SEHNR and CDR2 FQNEAQ come from the germline V gene (reference sequence). Trimming removed 1 base from V and 3 bases from J, with 12 bases in between. CDR3 protein: CASSLGQPGDTEAFF. The CDR3 bases are TGTGCCAGCAGCTTAGGACAGCCAGGGGACACTGAAGCTTTCTTT.

This clonotype was counted only a few times. This chain joins TRBV7-2 and TRBJ2-3; D perhaps matches TRBD2 (6 bases). The CDR3 length is 11 residues. Germline CDR1 SGHTA, CDR2 FQGNSA. Trimming pared 6 bases from V and 6 bases from J, leaving 7 bases between. The CDR3 DNA is TGTGCCAGCAGTCGGGGGGATACGCAGTATTTT. Its translation is CASSRGDTQYF. The full variable domain, rest sourced from reference TRBV7-2 and TRBJ2-3, is GAGVSQSPSNKVTEKGKDVELRCDPISGHTALYWYRQSLGQGLEFLIYFQGNSAPDKSGLPSDRFSAERTGGSVSTLTIQRTQQEDSAVYLCASSRGDTQYFGPGTRLTVL.

This clonotype occurred a few times. The chain uses TRBV5-1 and TRBJ1-1; D not certain. The ends were cut back, 3 bases at V and 7 bases at J, with 13 bases in the middle. Germline values: CDR1 SGHRS, CDR2 YFSETQ. The CDR3 consists of 13 residues. The CDR3 region has the DNA TGCGCCAGCAGCTATGGAGTGGGTGGTGAAGCTTTCTTT. Amino acids: CASSYGVGGEAFF. Filled out from reference TRBV5-1 and TRBJ1-1, the complete variable domain reads KAGVTQTPRYLIKTRGQQVTLSCSPISGHRSVSWYQQTPGQGLQFLFEYFSETQRNKGNFPGRFSGRQFSNSRSEMNVSTLELGDSALYLCASSYGVGGEAFFGQGTRLTVV.

This clonotype has at least ten counts. The chain employs TRBV7-2 and TRBJ1-4; 7 positions agree with TRBD1. Germline lookup yields CDR1 SGHTA and CDR2 FQGNSA. CDR3 size: 14 residues. After removal of 1 base from V and 7 bases from J, the junction contained 3 bases not matched to a gene. CDR3 loop: CASSLDRGAEKLFF. The CDR3 region has the DNA TGTGCCAGCAGCTTAGACAGGGGAGCTGAAAAACTGTTTTTT.

This clonotype was seen ten or more times. The chain joins TRBV20-1 to TRBJ1-5; TRBD1 is a possible D gene (6 bases). V lost 2 bases, J lost 4 bases, and 12 bases lay in between. Germline values: CDR1 DFQATT, CDR2 SNEGSKA (reference sequence). The CDR3 length is 14 residues. CDR3 DNA sequence: TGCAGTGCTAGAATGGGGGGGGCTAATCAGCCCCAGCATTTT. Its translation: CSARMGGANQPQHF.

The chain joins TRBV5-1 to TRBJ2-3, with 8 bases lining up with TRBD1. Germline V CDR1 and CDR2: SGHRS, YFSETQ. Trimming at V came to 3 bases and at J to 2 bases, leaving 2 bases not matched to a gene. The CDR3 is 14 residues long. In nucleotides, the CDR3 is TGCGCCAGCAGCTGGACAGGGTTCACAGATACGCAGTATTTT. Amino acids: CASSWTGFTDTQYF.

There are a few counts of this clonotype. The CDR3 sequence is CASSSGGGFILHEQFF. The CDR3 DNA is TGTGCCAGCAGTTCGGGCGGGGGATTCATCCTCCATGAGCAGTTCTTC. V and J are TRBV12-3 or TRBV12-4 and TRBJ2-1, with 7 positions matching TRBD2. Germline trimming cut 4 bases from V and 8 bases from J; bases unmatched to any gene: 14. This CDR3 contains 16 residues.

This clonotype showed up just a few times. This sequence joins TRBV7-2 and TRBJ2-3, with D perhaps matching TRBD1 (6 bases). Trimming removed 7 bases from V and 6 bases from J, with 11 bases in between. The CDR3 runs to 12 residues. Germline V gene sequence: CDR1 SGHTA, CDR2 FQGNSA. CDR3 DNA: TGTGCCAGCACCCAGGGGCTCGATACGCAGTATTTT. Amino acid sequence: CASTQGLDTQYF.

The sample holds a few counts of this clonotype. V is TRBV12-3 or TRBV12-4 and J is TRBJ2-1; 10 positions match TRBD2. The CDR3 contains 15 residues. The V and J ends lost 6 bases and 4 bases, in that order; junction bases with no gene match: 6. CDR3 in amino acids: CASSIAGGVYNEQFF. The CDR3 coding sequence is TGTGCCAGCAGCATAGCGGGGGGCGTATACAATGAGCAGTTCTTC.

This chain joins TRBV9 and TRBJ1-5; D ambiguous. With 0 bases removed from V and 6 bases from J, the gap between germline ends came to 13 bases. The CDR3 consists of 15 residues. Germline lookup yields CDR1 SGDLS and CDR2 YYNGEE. The CDR3 here is CASSVGGLGGQPQHF. The CDR3 DNA reads as TGTGCCAGCAGCGTAGGTGGCCTCGGAGGTCAGCCCCAGCATTTT.

This clonotype was picked up a small number of times. The gene calls are TRBV11-2 and TRBJ2-7; TRBD2 might be the D (7 bases). Trimming cost V 4 bases and J 4 bases, with 26 bases left between them. CDR3 length: 18 amino acids. Per germline, CDR1 SGHAT and CDR2 FQNNGV. Here the CDR3 DNA reads TGTGCCAGCAGCTCCCGGCCGAGGAGCGGGACAATATTTTACGAGCAGTACTTC. Translation gives CASSSRPRSGTIFYEQYF.

This clonotype has a handful of counts. V usage is TRBV24-1 and J usage is TRBJ1-1; D not certain. This CDR3 contains 13 residues. Per germline, CDR1 KGHDR and CDR2 SFDVKD. Trimming left V 5 bases short and J 0 bases short, with 6 bases between. The chain's CDR3 is CATSGNLNTEAFF. The DNA for the CDR3 is TGTGCCACCAGTGGGAATTTGAACACTGAAGCTTTCTTT.

This clonotype has just one count. V and J are TRBV7-8 and TRBJ2-5; a possible D gene is TRBD2 (5 bases). Germline CDR1 SGHVS, CDR2 FQNEAQ. This CDR3 has 16 amino acids. Between the trimmed V and J ends, which lost 5 bases and 2 bases, there was a span of 18 bases. The CDR3 DNA reads TGTGCCAGCAGCCTAGGGAGCAGGTCCAAACAAGAGACCCAGTACTTC. Its protein is CASSLGSRSKQETQYF.

In this sample, this clonotype turned up a few times. The chain joins TRBV4-1 to TRBJ2-5; TRBD1 matches at 12 bases. Per germline, CDR1 MGHRA and CDR2 YSYEKL. The V gene end was trimmed by 0 bases and the J gene end by 5 bases; junction bases not matched to a gene: 7. CDR3 size: 17 residues. This CDR3 reads CASSQEDGTGGAETQYF. The CDR3 bases are TGCGCCAGCAGCCAAGAGGACGGGACAGGGGGCGCCGAGACCCAGTACTTC.

V gene TRBV29-1 combines with J gene TRBJ2-7; TRBD2 is a possible D gene (6 bases). V was trimmed by 1 base and J by 0 bases, leaving 7 bases between them. CDR3 length equals 13 residues. Germline lookup yields CDR1 SQVTM and CDR2 ANQGSEA. CDR3 sequence (DNA): TGCAGCGTTGAAGGGAGGGACTCCTACGAGCAGTACTTC. Protein sequence: CSVEGRDSYEQYF.

The V and J genes are TRBV20-1 and TRBJ1-2, with TRBD1 as a possible D gene (5 bases). The CDR3 has 14 residues. Per germline, CDR1 DFQATT and CDR2 SNEGSKA (reference sequence). V was pared by 5 bases and J by 5 bases, with 18 bases between. The CDR3 nucleotides read TGCAGTGCTCATCCGAGGGTGGGGGGTTATGGCTACACCTTC. Its protein product is CSAHPRVGGYGYTF.

This clonotype was observed a few times. J is TRBJ1-5 and V is TRBV6-5; possible D gene TRBD1, 6 bases. CDR3 length: 15 amino acids. V lost 2 bases, J lost 2 bases, and 10 bases lay in between. Per the germline V gene, CDR1 is MNHEY and CDR2 is SVGAGI. The DNA for the CDR3 is TGTGCCAGCAGTTACCGGTCAGGGGGCAATCAGCCCCAGCATTTT. Amino acids: CASSYRSGGNQPQHF.

This clonotype appeared a few times. The chain has TRBV20-1 and TRBJ1-4; 8 bases fit TRBD1. The V segment lost 6 bases and the J segment 7 bases; nucleotides outside the gene matches: 10. This CDR3 is built from 14 residues. Germline V lookup: CDR1 DFQATT, CDR2 SNEGSKA (reference sequence). CDR3 nucleotide sequence: TGCAGTGCCCGGACAGGGCTAAAGGGTGAAAAACTGTTTTTT. Translation: CSARTGLKGEKLFF.

This clonotype has only a few counts. The rearrangement links TRBV6-5 to TRBJ1-4, with D hard to call. The germline V gene encodes CDR1 MNHEY and CDR2 SVGAGI. Trimming took 2 bases from V and 0 from J, leaving 13 bases between them. This CDR3 spans 17 amino acids. The CDR3 is CASSYDLTGATNEKLFF. The CDR3 DNA is TGTGCCAGCAGTTACGATCTGACGGGTGCAACTAATGAAAAACTGTTTTTT.

This clonotype has just one count. V and J are TRBV9 and TRBJ2-2; maybe TRBD2 (6 bases). With 2 bases removed from V and 3 bases from J, the gap between germline ends came to 8 bases. The CDR3 length is 14 residues. The germline gives CDR1 SGDLS, CDR2 YYNGEE. For the CDR3, the DNA is TGTGCCAGCAGCGTTGGGACTTACACCGGGGAGCTGTTTTTT. It codes for CASSVGTYTGELFF.

This clonotype was observed many times. The V and J genes are TRBV27 and TRBJ1-5, with 10 nucleotides matching TRBD1. The V gene end was trimmed by 3 bases and the J gene end by 7 bases; junction bases not matched to a gene: 3. Germline CDR1 reads MNHEY; CDR2 reads SMNVEV (reference sequence). The CDR3 extends over 14 amino acids. Here the CDR3 reads CASSFGTGVQPQHF. The CDR3 nucleotides are TGTGCCAGCAGTTTTGGGACAGGGGTCCAGCCCCAGCATTTT.

The V call is TRBV25-1, the J call TRBJ1-1, with D unresolved. CDR1 is MGHDK and CDR2 is SYGVNS in the germline V gene. This CDR3 spans 13 amino acids. Trimming cost V 7 bases and J 0 bases, with 9 bases left between them. CDR3 DNA sequence: TGTGCCAGCAAAGTGGGGATGAACACTGAAGCTTTCTTT. Its protein is CASKVGMNTEAFF. The full variable domain, with the rest looked up from reference TRBV25-1 and TRBJ1-1, is EADIYQTPRYLVIGTGKKITLECSQTMGHDKMYWYQQDPGMELHLIHYSYGVNSTEKGDLSSESTVSRIRTEHFPLTLESARPSHTSQYLCASKVGMNTEAFFGQGTRLTVV.